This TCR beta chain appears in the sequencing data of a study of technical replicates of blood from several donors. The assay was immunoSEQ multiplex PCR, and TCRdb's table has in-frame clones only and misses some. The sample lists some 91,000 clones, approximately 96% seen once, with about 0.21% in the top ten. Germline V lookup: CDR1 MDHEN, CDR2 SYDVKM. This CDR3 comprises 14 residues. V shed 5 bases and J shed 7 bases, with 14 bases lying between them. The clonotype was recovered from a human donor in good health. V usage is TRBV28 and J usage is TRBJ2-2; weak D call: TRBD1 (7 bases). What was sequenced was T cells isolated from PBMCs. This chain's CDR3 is CASSDRGRGGELFF. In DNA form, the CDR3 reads TGTGCCAGCAGTGATAGGGGGCGGGGCGGGGAGCTGTTTTTT.